This entry features one T cell receptor beta chain sequence. Its specificity is not known. Germline CDR1 reads SGHAT; CDR2 reads FQNNGV. The junction had 6 bases not matched to a gene; V was cut back by 0 bases and J by 2 bases. This CDR3 is built from 17 residues. This sample was taken from a study of cytomegalovirus exposure and HLA in healthy donors. Whole-study findings and limits: In the analysis, some V segments, TRBV6-2 and TRBV6-3 included, were excluded as indistinguishable.

Primers included in the PCR were 60 Vbeta and 13 Jbeta primers. Method: immunoSEQ multiplex PCR; TCRdb's copy keeps in-frame clones and lacks some. The sample yields 80,000 to 95,000 clones, about 89% seen once. Sequences were obtained from PBMCs. This rearrangement joins TRBV11-2 to TRBJ2-3, with 9 bases aligning to TRBD2. This TCR derives from a man aged 30-40 years in good health and CMV-seropositive. The chain's CDR3 is CASSLDRSGRNTDTQYF. In nucleotides, the CDR3 is TGTGCCAGCAGCTTAGATCGGAGCGGGAGGAACACAGATACGCAGTATTTT.